The T cell receptor beta chain under discussion was sequenced for a study of beta chain features in type 1 diabetes. Study background: Examination of sorted cells across all samples involved roughly 100 million cells. Regarding the study as a whole: Patients and controls would be equally affected if PCR favored shorter templates. There was a moderate but significant shortening of TCRB CDR3s in all four CD4+ subsets of Type 1 diabetes patients.

This clone was counted between two and nine times. Its matching antigen is unknown. Expressed TCRB transcripts were sequenced because the entire RNA isolate underwent reverse transcription. The table came from immunoSEQ multiplex PCR; TCRdb's copy has only in-frame clones and leaves some out. Among roughly 340,000 clones, around an eighth were seen once, and the ten largest hold 0.008% to 0.011%. CD4+ cells of the naive, central memory, regulatory and stem cell-like memory types were sorted via CD45RO/CCR7/CD25/CD127/CD95/CD27. The material sequenced was naive CD4+ T cells from blood. The sequence derives from a woman between 18 and 29 years old with type 1 diabetes.

The CDR3 here is CASSLERATDTQYF. Here the CDR3 DNA reads TGTGCCAGCAGCTTAGAGCGCGCGACAGATACGCAGTATTTT. The chain employs TRBV11-3 and TRBJ2-3; D ambiguous. V shed 0 bases and J shed 3 bases, with 7 bases lying between them. The CDR3 extends over 14 amino acids. Germline V lookup: CDR1 SGHNT, CDR2 YENEEA.